The 18 T cell receptor beta chains below come from one sample, sequenced in a study of T cell repertoires in cytomegalovirus infection. One entry per CDR3 protein results from TCRdb running MiXCR on the reads. The sample contains roughly 500,000 distinct CDR3 sequences, approximately 15% of which appear only once. Sequencing was done on a sample of CD8+ T cells from PBMCs. The receptors originated from a human donor in good health (CMV status not recorded). Some clones in this sample may be carry-over from other donors' samples.

This clonotype showed up many times. This sequence joins TRBV12-3 or TRBV12-4 and TRBJ2-1, with 10 positions matching TRBD2. V lost 0 bases and J lost 6; bases outside the gene matches: 5. The CDR3 has 16 residues. DNA of the CDR3: TGTGCCAGCAGTTTAGCGCTAGCGGGGGCCCTCAATGAGCAGTTCTTC. It codes for CASSLALAGALNEQFF.

At least ten counts were recorded for this clonotype. The chain links TRBV7-8 to TRBJ1-1; D possibly corresponds to TRBD1 (6 bases). CDR3 size: 11 residues. Trimming removed 4 bases from V and 12 bases from J, with 12 bases in between. In germline, CDR1 is SGHVS, CDR2 FQNEAQ. The CDR3: CASSSVTGSFF. The CDR3 bases are TGTGCCAGCAGCTCCGTAACAGGGTCTTTCTTT.

This clonotype was detected only a few times. V usage is TRBV15 and J usage is TRBJ2-1, with 9 nucleotides matching TRBD2. J was trimmed by 2 bases and V by 2 bases; bases with no gene match: 1. CDR3 size: 15 residues. The germline CDR1 and CDR2 sequences are LNHNV and YYDKDF (reference sequence). The CDR3 nucleotides are TGTGCCACCAGCAGATCTAGCGGGACCTACAATGAGCAGTTCTTC. Protein: CATSRSSGTYNEQFF.

There are a few counts of this clonotype. The CDR3 nucleotides are TGTGCCAGCAGCCATTCCGCCCCTATGGAGTACGAGCAGTACTTC. Its translation is CASSHSAPMEYEQYF. The rearrangement links TRBV11-2 to TRBJ2-7; D not certain. This CDR3 has 15 residues. Trimming left V 5 bases short and J 4 bases short, with 18 bases between. Germline V gives CDR1 SGHAT, CDR2 FQNNGV. Drawing the rest from reference TRBV11-2 and TRBJ2-7, the complete variable domain is EAGVAQSPRYKIIEKRQSVAFWCNPISGHATLYWYQQILGQGPKLLIQFQNNGVVDDSQLPKDRFSAERLKGVDSTLKIQPAKLEDSAVYLCASSHSAPMEYEQYFGPGTRLTVT.

This clonotype has just a few counts. CDR3: CASSQRSPPSTDTQYF. The CDR3 DNA is TGCGCCAGCAGCCAACGCAGTCCCCCAAGCACAGATACGCAGTATTTT. The chain uses TRBV4-1 and TRBJ2-3; D is unclear. Germline V gene data show CDR1 as MGHRA and CDR2 as YSYEKL. The CDR3 spans 16 residues. V lost 2 bases, J lost 0 bases, and 12 bases lay in between.

J is TRBJ1-2 and V is TRBV4-2; D call uncertain. The V end was cut by 1 base, the J end by 7 bases, with 13 bases between. The CDR3 covers 14 residues. Germline V gene sequence: CDR1 LGHNA, CDR2 YNFKEQ. CDR3 sequence (DNA): TGTGCCAGCAGCCAAGTGGTTTTCCGGGGTGGCTACACCTTC. Translation: CASSQVVFRGGYTF.

With regard to this clonotype: This sequence may be a read error, since a much larger clone differs from it by one base. The chain carries TRBV12-3 or TRBV12-4 and TRBJ1-1; tentative D call: TRBD1 (5 bases). This CDR3 comprises 15 residues. V shed 8 bases and J shed 6 bases, with 22 bases lying between them. The CDR3 loop reads CASGYVGPGVAEAFF. The CDR3 region has the DNA TGTGCCAGCGGTTACGTGGGACCGGGGGTCGCTGAAGCTTTCTTT.

Ten or more counts support this clonotype. CDR3: CASSLGVGGTYEQYF. DNA for the CDR3: TGTGCCAGCAGCCTAGGGGTGGGTGGAACCTACGAGCAGTACTTC. The chain is built from TRBV14 and TRBJ2-7, with D possibly being TRBD1 (5 bases). The CDR3 spans 15 residues. Germline lookup yields CDR1 SGHDN and CDR2 FVKESK. Trimming removed 4 bases at V and 2 bases at J, with 15 bases between. The whole variable domain, filled in from reference TRBV14 and TRBJ2-7, reads EAGVTQFPSHSVIEKGQTVTLRCDPISGHDNLYWYRRVMGKEIKFLLHFVKESKQDESGMPNNRFLAERTGGTYSTLKVQPAELEDSGVYFCASSLGVGGTYEQYFGPGTRLTVT.

This clonotype was seen more than once but under ten times. This chain links TRBV2 with TRBJ2-7; D unresolved. Trimming pared 7 bases from V and 0 bases from J, leaving 10 bases between. CDR3 length equals 13 residues. Germline V gene lookup returns CDR1 SNHLY and CDR2 FYNNEI. The CDR3: CASTRSGSYEQYF. CDR3 nucleotides: TGTGCCAGCACCCGGTCAGGCTCCTACGAGCAGTACTTC.

This clonotype was seen repeatedly, ten times or more. The chain uses TRBV30 and TRBJ1-2; D gene uncertain. The V and J ends lost 5 bases and 8 bases respectively, with 15 bases between them. The CDR3 runs 12 residues. CDR1 and CDR2 (germline): GTSNPN, SVGIG (reference sequence). The DNA of the CDR3 is TGTGCCTGGGACAAAGATCTTCGAGGCTACACCTTC. Its protein is CAWDKDLRGYTF.

This clonotype was seen repeatedly, ten times or more. This chain connects TRBV11-2 to TRBJ1-1, with TRBD1 matching 9 bases. The J segment lost 0 bases and the V segment lost 5 bases, leaving 13 bases of the junction unmatched. The germline gives CDR1 SGHAT, CDR2 FQNNGV. The CDR3 sequence is 18 residues long. CDR3 sequence: CASSKWDREFTMNTEAFF. The CDR3 nucleotides are TGTGCCAGCAGCAAATGGGACAGGGAATTCACGATGAACACTGAAGCTTTCTTT.

This clonotype was detected many times. The genes are TRBV7-3 and TRBJ1-2; D gene uncertain. Trimming cost V 2 bases and J 7 bases, with 11 bases left between them. Germline CDR1 SGHTA, CDR2 FQGTGA. The CDR3 has 13 amino acids. The CDR3 DNA reads as TGTGCCAGCAGCTTAGGATTGGGGTCTGGCTACACCTTC. It encodes CASSLGLGSGYTF.

This clonotype has just one count. This may be a read error: a much more frequent sequence differs by one nucleotide. The CDR3, as DNA: TGTGCCAGCAGTTTTGATACCGGGGACATCTCCTACGAGCAGTGCTTC. Translation: CASSFDTGDISYEQCF. V usage is TRBV6-6 and J usage is TRBJ2-7, with D possibly TRBD1 on 6 matching bases. The CDR3 has 16 amino acids. The V gene's germline CDR1 is MNHNY and CDR2 SVGAGI (reference sequence).

This clonotype occurred many times. The rearrangement joins TRBV28 to TRBJ2-1; 8 bases align to TRBD2. This CDR3 comprises 16 residues. V was pared by 4 bases and J by 4 bases, with 9 bases of the junction left unmatched. Germline CDR1 is MDHEN and CDR2 is SYDVKM. In nucleotides, the CDR3 is TGTGCCAGCAGTTCCGTAGCGGGGCTAGTATACAATGAGCAGTTCTTC. As protein: CASSSVAGLVYNEQFF.

This clonotype appeared many times. The chain carries TRBV12-3 or TRBV12-4 and TRBJ2-2; perhaps TRBD1 as D (5 bases). The CDR3 sequence is 16 residues long. V lost 3 bases and J 6 bases, leaving 17 bases between the germline ends. Written as DNA, the CDR3 is TGTGCCAGCAGTTTCAGTATCAGTGGGGCGTCCGGGGAGCTGTTTTTT. It specifies CASSFSISGASGELFF.

This chain connects TRBV11-3 to TRBJ2-1, with D tentatively TRBD2 (7 bases). The CDR3 runs to 17 residues. Trimming stripped 5 bases from V and 5 bases from J, with 22 bases between. Per the germline V gene, CDR1 is SGHNT and CDR2 is YENEEA. The CDR3 is CASSTSGGGLRHNEQFF. CDR3 sequence (DNA): TGTGCCAGCAGCACCAGTGGGGGGGGCTTGAGGCACAATGAGCAGTTCTTC.

This clonotype was observed many times. The chain combines TRBV7-8 with TRBJ2-2; possibly TRBD2 for D (5 bases). CDR1 SGHVS and CDR2 FQNEAQ come from the germline V gene. There are 16 residues in the CDR3. With 5 bases removed from V and 7 bases from J, the gap between germline ends came to 20 bases. This CDR3 reads CASSPALRTYIGELFF. In nucleotides, the CDR3 is TGTGCCAGCAGCCCAGCCCTTCGGACTTACATCGGGGAGCTGTTTTTT.

Many counts were recorded for this clonotype. V is TRBV7-2 and J is TRBJ1-2; TRBD1 aligns across 10 bases. Germline V gene lookup returns CDR1 SGHTA and CDR2 FQGNSA. With V trimmed by 5 bases and J by 2 bases, 8 bases remained unmatched. There are 16 residues in the CDR3. CDR3 residues: CASSPGQGYLNYGYTF. Here the CDR3 DNA reads TGTGCCAGCAGCCCGGGACAGGGGTACTTGAACTATGGCTACACCTTC.